This T cell receptor beta chain was retrieved from a study of cytomegalovirus exposure and HLA in healthy donors. Study results and limitations: The listing of 150 to 200 TCR beta chains classed them as cytomegalovirus-associated.

This CDR3 has 17 amino acids. CDR1 SGHDT and CDR2 YYEEEE come from the germline V gene. Trimming removed 1 base from V and 0 bases from J, with 16 bases in between. The table came from immunoSEQ multiplex PCR; TCRdb's copy has only in-frame clones and leaves some out. The sample carries about 130,000 clones, 85% to 90% recorded once. This clone was counted a single time. The target antigen is unknown. The V call is TRBV5-6, the J call TRBJ1-1, with D perhaps matching TRBD1 (5 bases). The TCR comes from a woman between 18 and 30 years old in good health and CMV-seropositive. The sequencing input was PBMCs. The CDR3 sequence is CASSLFSGKRLNTEAFF. The CDR3 DNA reads TGTGCCAGCAGCTTGTTTTCAGGGAAGCGACTGAACACTGAAGCTTTCTTT.